The present entry profiles one TCR beta chain with its context. This sample stems from a study of shared T cell receptors in the human thymus. Germline V CDR1 and CDR2: SNHLY, FYNNEI. Germline trimming cut 8 bases from V and 1 base from J; bases unmatched to any gene: 13. CDR3 length equals 17 residues. The table came from immunoSEQ multiplex PCR; TCRdb's copy has only in-frame clones and leaves some out. The repertoire holds some 760,000 clones, with approximately 83% as singletons. The sample was also linked to a second study, of human thymus T cells. That report adds: Donors were healthy Finnish infants having corrective surgery for congenital heart defects. Corrective cardiac operations yielded the resected thymus tissue. Within thymic and blood repertoires, V and J gene usage appeared to be biased. Among unrelated individuals, related research reported thymic repertoires that overlapped highly.

This receptor was taken from a girl under three years old with a congenital heart defect. Sequenced: thymocytes. This chain links TRBV2 with TRBJ2-1; TRBD2 agrees at 8 bases. The CDR3 spells CASGWKRGTQSYNEQFF. Here the CDR3 DNA reads TGTGCCAGCGGTTGGAAGCGGGGGACCCAATCCTACAATGAGCAGTTCTTC.